Presented here are 4 T cell receptor beta chains from one specimen sequenced in a study of human T cells and chemical hapten exposure. Time point in this sample: healthy volunteer bleed at 2 weeks. Sequencing started from total RNA isolated from unfractionated whole blood. Each CDR3 protein is one row after TCRdb ran MiXCR on the RACE reads. The sample holds about 45,000 distinct CDR3 sequences, about 4.5% seen once. The material sequenced was whole blood. Every receptor here comes from a human donor in good health. Some clones in this sample may be carry-over from other donors' samples.

Ten or more counts support this clonotype. CDR3 sequence: CALEKGGNQPQHF. CDR3 DNA: TGTGCTTTGGAAAAGGGGGGCAATCAGCCCCAGCATTTT. The gene calls are TRBV30 and TRBJ1-5; a possible D gene is TRBD1 (6 bases). Germline assignment: CDR1 GTSNPN and CDR2 SVGIG (reference sequence). The CDR3 extends over 13 amino acids.

This clonotype was detected many times. The V call is TRBV10-1, the J call TRBJ2-7; D could derive from TRBD1 or TRBD2 (5 bases each). Trimming took off 3 bases at V and 2 bases at J, with 17 bases between the two ends. Germline V lookup: CDR1 WNHNN, CDR2 SYGVQD (reference sequence). The CDR3 sequence is 16 residues long. The CDR3 protein is CASSDSWGRAPYEQYF. CDR3 in DNA: TGCGCCAGCAGTGATTCGTGGGGGAGAGCCCCCTACGAGCAGTACTTC.

This chain uses TRBV28 with TRBJ1-4; D unclear. V gave up 3 bases and J gave up 8 bases, with 13 bases separating them. Germline CDR1 MDHEN, CDR2 SYDVKM. The CDR3 totals 14 residues. CDR3 DNA sequence: TGTGCCAGCAGTTTTAGAGTAGTTCCGGAAAAACTGTTTTTT. It encodes CASSFRVVPEKLFF.

The table lists this clonotype with many counts. The gene calls are TRBV28 and TRBJ1-5; D gene ambiguous. In germline, CDR1 is MDHEN, CDR2 SYDVKM. The CDR3 totals 11 residues. The V end was cut by 3 bases, the J end by 5 bases, with 2 bases between. The chain's CDR3 is CASSFDQPQHF. As DNA, the CDR3 is TGTGCCAGCAGTTTCGATCAGCCCCAGCATTTT.